The rows below give T cell receptor beta chains drawn from one sample of a study of blood T cell repertoires in COVID-19. TCRdb's copy holds only in-frame clones and misses some; the assay was immunoSEQ multiplex PCR. The sample has approximately 30,000 clones; roughly nine tenths are singletons. The sequenced material came from peripheral blood. All receptors derive from a human donor with active COVID-19. The donor label of this sample is uncertain. Both conserved end residues are part of each CDR3. The D gene is left open where the match is weak. Some rows mark clone size as missing; the rest say once, few, many or name a class of expanded clone.

clone_size	v_call	j_call	d_call	cdr3_aa	cdr3_nt
.	TRBV28	TRBJ2-2	TRBD1	CASSQLTGGNTGELFF	TGTGCCAGCAGTCAACTGACAGGGGGAAACACCGGGGAGCTGTTTTTT
.	TRBV19	TRBJ2-3	.	CASSTGPRRATDTQYF	TGTGCCAGTAGTACCGGACCCCGGAGGGCAACAGATACGCAGTATTTT
few	TRBV19	TRBJ2-7	TRBD1	CASSTLGQSFSYEQYF	TGTGCCAGTAGTACCCTGGGACAGAGCTTCTCCTACGAGCAGTACTTC
.	TRBV5-1	TRBJ2-7	TRBD2	CASSRTSGSYYEQYF	TGCGCCAGCAGCCGTACTAGCGGGAGCTACTACGAGCAGTACTTC
once	TRBV6-2/TRBV6-3	TRBJ1-1	.	CASSNMNTEAFF	TGTGCCAGCAGTAACATGAACACTGAAGCTTTCTTT
.	TRBV29-1	TRBJ2-5	.	CSSEGGAWETQYF	TGCAGCTCCGAGGGGGGGGCTTGGGAGACCCAGTACTTC
once	TRBV7-9	TRBJ2-1	TRBD2	CASSFGTSGSAYNEQFF	TGTGCCAGCAGCTTTGGGACTAGCGGTTCCGCCTACAATGAGCAGTTCTTC
.	TRBV20-1	TRBJ2-5	.	CSASREETQYF	TGCAGTGCATCGAGGGAAGAGACCCAGTACTTC
once	TRBV29-1	TRBJ1-1	TRBD1	CSARTGNTEAFF	TGCAGCGCCAGGACAGGGAACACTGAAGCTTTCTTT
.	TRBV6-5	TRBJ2-7	TRBD2	CASSYSTGGGYEQYF	TGTGCCAGCAGTTACTCGACGGGGGGGGGCTACGAGCAGTACTTC
.	TRBV9	TRBJ2-1	.	CASSVGGHSSSYNEQFF	TGTGCCAGCAGCGTGGGGGGGCATTCAAGCTCCTACAATGAGCAGTTCTTC
.	TRBV5-6	TRBJ2-1	.	CASSPTGLNEQFF	TGTGCCAGCAGCCCTACAGGGCTCAATGAGCAGTTCTTC
.	TRBV9	TRBJ1-1	TRBD1	CASSDGQGTNTEAFF	TGTGCCAGCAGCGACGGACAGGGGACGAACACTGAAGCTTTCTTT
.	TRBV11-3	TRBJ1-1	.	CASSLGLDTEAFF	TGTGCCAGCAGCTTAGGATTAGACACTGAAGCTTTCTTT
.	TRBV5-4	TRBJ1-2	.	CASSLRGANYGYTF	TGTGCCAGCAGCTTGAGAGGAGCTAACTATGGCTACACCTTC
.	TRBV6-4	TRBJ2-7	.	CASSELLGDYEQYF	TGTGCCAGCAGTGAACTCCTCGGGGACTACGAGCAGTACTTC
.	TRBV5-4	TRBJ2-7	.	CASSPDSQSSYEQYF	TGTGCCAGCAGCCCGGACTCTCAGAGCTCCTACGAGCAGTACTTC
.	TRBV6-2/TRBV6-3	TRBJ2-2	.	CASSYLQGALAGGPTGELFF	TGTGCCAGCAGTTACCTTCAGGGGGCTCTGGCGGGAGGGCCCACCGGGGAGCTGTTTTTT
once	TRBV7-2	TRBJ1-2	.	CASSLGFRRTEKSYGYTF	TGTGCCAGCAGCTTAGGCTTTAGAAGGACAGAGAAGTCCTATGGCTACACCTTC
.	TRBV29-1	TRBJ2-7	.	CSVASNTDYEQYF	TGCAGCGTTGCGTCGAATACTGACTACGAGCAGTACTTC
.	TRBV9	TRBJ2-3	.	CASSVGDSEYTQYF	TGTGCCAGCAGCGTCGGGGACTCAGAGTACACGCAGTATTTT
.	TRBV19	TRBJ2-1	TRBD1	CASIMDRVSGEQFF	TGTGCCAGTATTATGGACAGGGTGTCTGGGGAGCAGTTCTTC
.	TRBV6-1	TRBJ2-3	.	CASSELGALTDTQYF	TGTGCCAGCAGTGAACTAGGGGCCCTCACAGATACGCAGTATTTT
.	TRBV7-2	TRBJ2-7	TRBD2	CASSQTSGGPYEQYF	TGTGCCAGCAGCCAGACTAGCGGGGGGCCCTACGAGCAGTACTTC